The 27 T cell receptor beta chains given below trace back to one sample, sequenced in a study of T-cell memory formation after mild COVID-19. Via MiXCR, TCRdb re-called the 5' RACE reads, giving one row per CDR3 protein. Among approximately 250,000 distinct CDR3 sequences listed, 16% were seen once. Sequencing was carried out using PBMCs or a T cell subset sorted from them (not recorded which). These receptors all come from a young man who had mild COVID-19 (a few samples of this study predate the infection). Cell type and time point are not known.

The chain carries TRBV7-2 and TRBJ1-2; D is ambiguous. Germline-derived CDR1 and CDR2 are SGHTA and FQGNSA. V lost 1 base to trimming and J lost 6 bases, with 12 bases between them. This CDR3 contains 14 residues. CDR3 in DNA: TGTGCCAGCAGCTTAGGGTTCCTTAGGGATGGCTACACCTTC. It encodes CASSLGFLRDGYTF.

CDR3 DNA sequence: TGCGCCAGCAGCATGGGACAGGGGAACTCCTACGAGCAGTACGTC. Translation gives CASSMGQGNSYEQYV. The chain links TRBV5-1 to TRBJ2-7; 10 bases line up with TRBD1. The CDR3 has 15 amino acids. CDR1 is SGHRS, CDR2 YFSETQ, per germline. J gave up 0 bases and V 4 bases, and 4 bases lay outside the gene matches.

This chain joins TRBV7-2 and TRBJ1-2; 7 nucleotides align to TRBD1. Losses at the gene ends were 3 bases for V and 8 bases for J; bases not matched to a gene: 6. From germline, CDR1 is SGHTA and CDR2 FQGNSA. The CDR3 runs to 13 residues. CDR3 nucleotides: TGTGCCAGCAGCTTCCCATACAGGGGAGGCTACACCTTC. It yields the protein CASSFPYRGGYTF. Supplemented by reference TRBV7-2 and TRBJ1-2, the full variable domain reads GAGVSQSPSNKVTEKGKDVELRCDPISGHTALYWYRQSLGQGLEFLIYFQGNSAPDKSGLPSDRFSAERTGGSVSTLTIQRTQQEDSAVYLCASSFPYRGGYTFGSGTRLTVV.

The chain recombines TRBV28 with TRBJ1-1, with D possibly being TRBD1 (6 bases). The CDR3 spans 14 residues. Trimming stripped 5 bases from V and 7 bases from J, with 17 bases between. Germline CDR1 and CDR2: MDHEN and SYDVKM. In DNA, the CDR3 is TGTGCCAGCAGTCCACTCAGATGGACAGATGAAGCTTTCTTT. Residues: CASSPLRWTDEAFF.

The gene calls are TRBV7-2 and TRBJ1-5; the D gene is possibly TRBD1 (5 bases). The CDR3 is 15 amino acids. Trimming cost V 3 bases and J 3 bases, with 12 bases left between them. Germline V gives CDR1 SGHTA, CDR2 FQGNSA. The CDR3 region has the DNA TGTGCCAGCAGCTTGGTAGGGGTGGACAATCAGCCCCAGCATTTT. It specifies CASSLVGVDNQPQHF.

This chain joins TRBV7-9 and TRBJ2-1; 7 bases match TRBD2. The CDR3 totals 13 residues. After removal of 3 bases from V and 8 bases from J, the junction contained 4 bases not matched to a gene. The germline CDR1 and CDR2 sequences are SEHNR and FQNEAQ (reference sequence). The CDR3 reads CASSFSGLDEQFF. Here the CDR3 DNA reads TGTGCCAGCAGCTTTAGCGGGCTGGATGAGCAGTTCTTC.

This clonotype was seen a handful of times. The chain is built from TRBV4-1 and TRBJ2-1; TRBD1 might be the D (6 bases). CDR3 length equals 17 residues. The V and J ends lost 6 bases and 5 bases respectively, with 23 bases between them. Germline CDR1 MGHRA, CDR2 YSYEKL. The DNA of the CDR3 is TGCGCCAGCAGGCCAATCAACTCACGGGGACACCACAATGAGCAGTTCTTC. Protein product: CASRPINSRGHHNEQFF.

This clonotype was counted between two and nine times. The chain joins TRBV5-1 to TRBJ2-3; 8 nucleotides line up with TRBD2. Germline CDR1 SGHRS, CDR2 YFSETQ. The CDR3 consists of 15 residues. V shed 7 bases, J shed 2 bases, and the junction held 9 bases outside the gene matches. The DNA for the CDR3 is TGCGCCAGCCATACCGGGGGGGCCTCCACAGATACGCAGTATTTT. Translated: CASHTGGASTDTQYF.

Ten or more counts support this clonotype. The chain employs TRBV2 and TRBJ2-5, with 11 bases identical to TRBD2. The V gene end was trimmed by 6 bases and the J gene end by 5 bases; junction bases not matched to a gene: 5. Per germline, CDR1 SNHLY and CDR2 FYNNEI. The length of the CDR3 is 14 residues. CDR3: CASSGSGGAETQYF. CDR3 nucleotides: TGTGCCAGCAGCGGTAGCGGGGGGGCCGAGACCCAGTACTTC. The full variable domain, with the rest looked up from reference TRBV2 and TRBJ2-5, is EPEVTQTPSHQVTQMGQEVILRCVPISNHLYFYWYRQILGQKVEFLVSFYNNEISEKSEIFDDQFSVERPDGSNFTLKIRSTKLEDSAMYFCASSGSGGAETQYFGPGTRLLVL.

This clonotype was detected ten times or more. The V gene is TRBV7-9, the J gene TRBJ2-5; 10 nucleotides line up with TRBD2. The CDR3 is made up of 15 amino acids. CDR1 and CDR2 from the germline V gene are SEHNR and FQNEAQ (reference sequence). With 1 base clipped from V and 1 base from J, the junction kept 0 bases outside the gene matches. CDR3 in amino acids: CASSLGTSGQETQYF. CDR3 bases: TGTGCCAGCAGCTTAGGGACTAGCGGCCAAGAGACCCAGTACTTC.

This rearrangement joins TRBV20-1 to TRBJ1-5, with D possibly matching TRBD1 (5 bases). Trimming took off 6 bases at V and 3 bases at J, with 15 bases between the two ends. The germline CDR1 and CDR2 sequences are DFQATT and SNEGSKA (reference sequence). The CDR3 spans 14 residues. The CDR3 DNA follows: TGCAGTGCCTCGGGACCGCTATTCAATCAGCCCCAGCATTTT. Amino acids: CSASGPLFNQPQHF.

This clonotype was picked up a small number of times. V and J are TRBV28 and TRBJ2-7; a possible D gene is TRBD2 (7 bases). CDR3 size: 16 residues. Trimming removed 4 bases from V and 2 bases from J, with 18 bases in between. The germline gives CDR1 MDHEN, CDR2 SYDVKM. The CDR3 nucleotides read TGTGCCAGCAGTTCGATCGGGGGGCGCCCTGCCTACGAGCAGTACGTC. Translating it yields CASSSIGGRPAYEQYV.

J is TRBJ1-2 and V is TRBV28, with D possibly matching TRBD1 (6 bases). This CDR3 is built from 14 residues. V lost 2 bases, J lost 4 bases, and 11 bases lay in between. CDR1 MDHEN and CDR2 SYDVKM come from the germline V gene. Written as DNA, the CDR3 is TGTGCCAGCAGTTTAGGCCGGGGGGCCTATGGCTACACCTTC. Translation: CASSLGRGAYGYTF.

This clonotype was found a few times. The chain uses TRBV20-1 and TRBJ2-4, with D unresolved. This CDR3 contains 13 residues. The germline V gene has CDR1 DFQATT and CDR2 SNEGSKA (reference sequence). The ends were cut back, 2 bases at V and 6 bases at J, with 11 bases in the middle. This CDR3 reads CSARTDGTNIQYF. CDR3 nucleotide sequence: TGCAGTGCTAGAACTGACGGTACAAACATTCAGTACTTC.

As DNA, the CDR3 is TGTGCCATACAGGAGGGGGCCGTCACTGAAGCTTTCTTT. It translates to CAIQEGAVTEAFF. V and J are TRBV10-3 and TRBJ1-1, with 7 bases that match TRBD1. Germline V gene lookup returns CDR1 ENHRY and CDR2 SYGVKD. Trimming cost V 9 bases and J 4 bases; bases outside gene matches: 8. CDR3 length: 13 amino acids.

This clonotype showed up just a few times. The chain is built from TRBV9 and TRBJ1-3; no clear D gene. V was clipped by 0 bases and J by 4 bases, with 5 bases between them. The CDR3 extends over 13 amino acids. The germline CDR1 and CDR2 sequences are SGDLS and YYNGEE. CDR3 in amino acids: CASSVGDGNTIYF. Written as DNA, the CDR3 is TGTGCCAGCAGCGTAGGAGACGGAAACACCATATATTTT.

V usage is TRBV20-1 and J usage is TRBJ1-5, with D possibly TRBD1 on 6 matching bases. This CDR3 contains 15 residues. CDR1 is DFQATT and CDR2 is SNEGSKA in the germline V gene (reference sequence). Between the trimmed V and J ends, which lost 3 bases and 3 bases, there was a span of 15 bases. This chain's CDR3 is CSASLASGVNQPQHF. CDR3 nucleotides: TGCAGTGCTAGCCTCGCCTCAGGGGTCAATCAGCCCCAGCATTTT.

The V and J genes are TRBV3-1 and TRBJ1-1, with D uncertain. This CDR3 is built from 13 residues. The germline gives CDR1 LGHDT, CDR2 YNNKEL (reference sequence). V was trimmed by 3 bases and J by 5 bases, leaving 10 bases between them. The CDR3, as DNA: TGTGCCAGCAGCCAGAGAGGGCGGACTGAAGCTTTCTTT. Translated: CASSQRGRTEAFF.

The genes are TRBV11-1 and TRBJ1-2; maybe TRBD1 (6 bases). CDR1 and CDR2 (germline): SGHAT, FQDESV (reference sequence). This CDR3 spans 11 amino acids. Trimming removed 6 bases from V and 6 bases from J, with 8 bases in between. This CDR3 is CASRDSDGYTF. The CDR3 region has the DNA TGTGCCAGCAGGGACAGTGATGGCTACACCTTC. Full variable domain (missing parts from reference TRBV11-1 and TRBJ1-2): EAEVAQSPRYKITEKSQAVAFWCDPISGHATLYWYRQILGQGPELLVQFQDESVVDDSQLPKDRFSAERLKGVDSTLKIQPAELGDSAMYLCASRDSDGYTFGSGTRLTVV.

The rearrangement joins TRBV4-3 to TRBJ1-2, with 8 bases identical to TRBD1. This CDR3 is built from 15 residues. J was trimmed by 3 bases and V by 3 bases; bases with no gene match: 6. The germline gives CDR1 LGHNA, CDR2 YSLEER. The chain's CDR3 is CASSQVGQEDYGYTF. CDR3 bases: TGCGCCAGCAGCCAGGTGGGACAGGAGGACTATGGCTACACCTTC.

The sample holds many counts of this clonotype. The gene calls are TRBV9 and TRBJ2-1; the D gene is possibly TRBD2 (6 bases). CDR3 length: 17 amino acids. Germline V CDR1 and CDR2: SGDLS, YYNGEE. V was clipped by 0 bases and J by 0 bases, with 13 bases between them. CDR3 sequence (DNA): TGTGCCAGCAGCGTAGTGGGGGGTCCCAGCTCCTACAATGAGCAGTTCTTC. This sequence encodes CASSVVGGPSSYNEQFF.

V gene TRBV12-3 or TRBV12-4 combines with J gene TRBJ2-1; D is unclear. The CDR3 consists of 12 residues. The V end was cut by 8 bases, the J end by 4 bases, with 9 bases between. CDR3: CASHLGYNEQFF. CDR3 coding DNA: TGTGCCAGCCACCTCGGGTACAATGAGCAGTTCTTC.

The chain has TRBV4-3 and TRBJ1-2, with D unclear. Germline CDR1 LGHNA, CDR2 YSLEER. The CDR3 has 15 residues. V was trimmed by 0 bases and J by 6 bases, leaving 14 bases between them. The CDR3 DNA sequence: TGCGCCAGCAGCCAAGATCTGGCGGGTGCTGATGGCTACACCTTC. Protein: CASSQDLAGADGYTF.

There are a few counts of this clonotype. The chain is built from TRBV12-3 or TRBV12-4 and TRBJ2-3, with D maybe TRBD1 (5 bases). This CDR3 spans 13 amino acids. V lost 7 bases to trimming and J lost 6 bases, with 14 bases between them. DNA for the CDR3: TGTGCCAGCATGGGGCTAGTTCTTGATACGCAGTATTTT. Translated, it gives CASMGLVLDTQYF.

Written as DNA, the CDR3 is TGTGCCAGCACCCCTGCCCCCCCGAGGAATGAGCAGTTCTTC. It codes for CASTPAPPRNEQFF. The chain couples TRBV6-2 or TRBV6-3 to TRBJ2-1, with unresolved D. Trimming stripped 7 bases from V and 7 bases from J, with 17 bases between. The CDR3 totals 14 residues. Germline values: CDR1 MNHEY, CDR2 SVGEGT.

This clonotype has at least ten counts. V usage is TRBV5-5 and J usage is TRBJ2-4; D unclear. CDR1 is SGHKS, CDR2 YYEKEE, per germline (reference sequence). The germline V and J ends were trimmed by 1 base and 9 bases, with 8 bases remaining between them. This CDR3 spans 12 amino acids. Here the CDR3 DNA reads TGTGCCAGCAGCTTGTATGGGATCATTCAGTACTTC. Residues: CASSLYGIIQYF.

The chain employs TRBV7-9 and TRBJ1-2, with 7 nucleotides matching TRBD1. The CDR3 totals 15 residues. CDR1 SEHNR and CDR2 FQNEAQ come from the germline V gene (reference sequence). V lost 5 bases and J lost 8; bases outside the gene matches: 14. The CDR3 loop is CASSLKDRPLGGYTF. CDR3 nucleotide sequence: TGTGCCAGCAGCCTTAAGGACAGGCCTCTGGGAGGCTACACCTTC. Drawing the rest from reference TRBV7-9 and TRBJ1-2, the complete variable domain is DTGVSQNPRHKITKRGQNVTFRCDPISEHNRLYWYRQTLGQGPEFLTYFQNEAQLEKSRLLSDRFSAERPKGSFSTLEIQRTEQGDSAMYLCASSLKDRPLGGYTFGSGTRLTVV.